This record concerns one TCR beta chain sequence. As handled by the study authors: From reference gene primer amplification, estimates of nucleated cell counts were derived. Clones were sequenced by immunoSEQ multiplex PCR, and TCRdb holds only the in-frame ones, with some missing. From that table come the V and J calls and clone size; the DNA was used to work out D and trimming. The sample holds roughly 66,000 clones; around 90% are singletons and the top ten take approximately 7.5%. The sample comes from a study of blood T cell repertoires in COVID-19. Study-wide context: Whether acute or convalescent, the COVID-19 samples came from the United States, Italy and Spain.

The V segment lost 6 bases and the J segment 4 bases; nucleotides outside the gene matches: 10. The germline V gene encodes CDR1 MNHEY and CDR2 SVGEGT. The CDR3 is 17 amino acids. This sequence originates from a human donor in a cohort sampled during active COVID-19. Sequenced: peripheral blood. The chain is built from TRBV6-2 or TRBV6-3 and TRBJ2-1, with 12 positions matching TRBD2. CDR3 loop: CASRPPRTSGIYNEQFF. In DNA, the CDR3 is TGTGCCAGCAGGCCTCCCCGGACTAGCGGGATTTACAATGAGCAGTTCTTC.